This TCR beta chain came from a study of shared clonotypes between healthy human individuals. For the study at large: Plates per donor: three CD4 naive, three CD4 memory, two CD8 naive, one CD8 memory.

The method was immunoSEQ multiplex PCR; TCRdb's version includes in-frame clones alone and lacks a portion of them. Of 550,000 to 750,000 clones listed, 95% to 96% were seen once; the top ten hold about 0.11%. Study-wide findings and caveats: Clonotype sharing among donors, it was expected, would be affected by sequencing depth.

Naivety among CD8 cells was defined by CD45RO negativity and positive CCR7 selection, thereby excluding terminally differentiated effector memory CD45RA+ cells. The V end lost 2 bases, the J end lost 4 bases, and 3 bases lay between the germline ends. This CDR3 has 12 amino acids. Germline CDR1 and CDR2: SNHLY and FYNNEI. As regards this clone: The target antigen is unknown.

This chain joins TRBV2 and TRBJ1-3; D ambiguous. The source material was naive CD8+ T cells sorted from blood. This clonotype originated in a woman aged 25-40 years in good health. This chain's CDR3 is CASSESGNTIYF. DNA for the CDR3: TGTGCCAGCAGTGAATCCGGAAACACCATATATTTT.